This TCR beta chain is from a study of blood T cell repertoires in COVID-19. Study as a whole: Donors in the United States, Italy and Spain gave samples during acute or convalescent COVID-19. Sources were T cells, B-cell-depleted T cells, or PBMCs; the material itself was cDNA or gDNA.

CDR3 length equals 16 residues. Under the authors' procedure: Using reference gene primer amplification, nucleated cell counts were estimated. The repertoire was sequenced with immunoSEQ multiplex PCR; TCRdb's copy has only in-frame clones and lacks some. Clone size and V and J calls were adopted from that table, with D and trimming inferred from the DNA. This table has around 250,000 clones, 80% to 90% appearing once. V usage is TRBV21-1 and J usage is TRBJ2-7; TRBD1, the table's D call, was not compared with the DNA. TRBV21-1 is shown as a pseudogene. The source is a man at least 80 years old with acute or convalescent COVID-19. The sequenced sample was peripheral blood. The CDR3, as DNA: TGTGCCAGCAGCAACCCCAGGGGAATGGGATCCTACGAGCAGTACTTC. Its translation: CASSNPRGMGSYEQYF.